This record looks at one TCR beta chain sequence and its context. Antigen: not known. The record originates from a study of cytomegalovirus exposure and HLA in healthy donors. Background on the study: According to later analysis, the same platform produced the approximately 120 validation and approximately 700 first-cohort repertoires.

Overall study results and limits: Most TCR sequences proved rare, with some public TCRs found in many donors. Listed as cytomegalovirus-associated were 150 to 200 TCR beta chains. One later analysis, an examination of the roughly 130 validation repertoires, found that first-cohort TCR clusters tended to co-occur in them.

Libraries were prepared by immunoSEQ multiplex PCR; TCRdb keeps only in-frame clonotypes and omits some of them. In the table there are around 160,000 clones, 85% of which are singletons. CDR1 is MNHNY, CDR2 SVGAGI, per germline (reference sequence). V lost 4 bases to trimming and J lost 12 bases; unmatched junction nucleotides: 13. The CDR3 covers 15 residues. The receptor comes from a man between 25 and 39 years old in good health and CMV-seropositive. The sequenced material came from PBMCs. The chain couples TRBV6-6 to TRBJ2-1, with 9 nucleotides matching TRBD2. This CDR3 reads CASSSTLNSGGGQFF. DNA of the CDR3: TGTGCCAGCAGTTCTACCTTAAATAGCGGGGGAGGGCAGTTCTTC.